The T cell receptor (beta chain) under discussion was sequenced for a study of CD8 T cells in ankylosing spondylitis. Study conclusions and caveats: Disease-linked clones proved CD8+ and comparatively uncommon in peripheral blood.

This clonotype was recorded at least ten times. Its antigen remains unknown. TCRdb ran MiXCR on the 5' RACE reads and lists one entry per CDR3 protein. Counted here are about 190,000 distinct CDR3 sequences, approximately 12% occurring once; the ten biggest clones make up approximately 10%. The CDR3 spans 14 residues. Germline lookup yields CDR1 SGHRS and CDR2 YFSETQ. V was clipped by 4 bases and J by 1 base, with 8 bases between them. This chain links TRBV5-1 with TRBJ1-4; D gene ambiguous. This clonotype was obtained from a female donor with ankylosing spondylitis or in good health (not recorded which). Sequenced input: blood, either unsorted or a sorted T cell fraction (not recorded which). CDR3 nucleotide sequence: TGCGCCAGCAGCCCTGAGGGAACTAATGAAAAACTGTTTTTT. It is translated as CASSPEGTNEKLFF. Based on the CDR3 plus reference TRBV5-1 and TRBJ1-4, the full variable domain is KAGVTQTPRYLIKTRGQQVTLSCSPISGHRSVSWYQQTPGQGLQFLFEYFSETQRNKGNFPGRFSGRQFSNSRSEMNVSTLELGDSALYLCASSPEGTNEKLFFGSGTQLSVL.